Following are 8 T cell receptor beta chains from one sample sequenced in a study of blood T cell repertoires in COVID-19. Here immunoSEQ multiplex PCR was the method, and the copy in TCRdb shows in-frame clones only, minus some. The sample holds more than 90,000 clones; roughly 82% are singletons and the top ten take approximately 18%. Sequencing input: peripheral blood. These receptors were taken from an elderly man with acute or convalescent COVID-19.

The chain links TRBV5-1 to TRBJ2-7; perhaps TRBD2 as D (6 bases). Germline V gene lookup returns CDR1 SGHRS and CDR2 YFSETQ. V shed 2 bases and J shed 0 bases, with 12 bases lying between them. The CDR3 runs to 15 residues. The CDR3 nucleotides are TGCGCCAGCAGCTTAGGGGACTGGGTCTCCTACGAGCAGTACTTC. Translated, it gives CASSLGDWVSYEQYF.

V is TRBV13 and J is TRBJ1-2, with TRBD1 matching over 7 bases. Germline V gene sequence: CDR1 PRHDT, CDR2 FYEKMQ (reference sequence). Losses at the gene ends were 4 bases for V and 1 base for J; bases not matched to a gene: 6. This CDR3 is 15 amino acids long. The CDR3 sequence is CASSSSRGVNYGYTF. In DNA form, the CDR3 reads TGTGCCAGCAGCTCCTCCAGGGGGGTTAACTATGGCTACACCTTC.

The chain has TRBV29-1 and TRBJ2-1; TRBD2 is a possible D gene (5 bases). Between the trimmed V and J ends, which lost 4 bases and 14 bases, there was a span of 18 bases. The CDR3 sequence is 12 residues long. Germline assignment: CDR1 SQVTM and CDR2 ANQGSEA. CDR3 sequence reads: CSVVDGGRREFF. The CDR3 coding sequence is TGCAGCGTTGTTGATGGAGGCAGGAGAGAGTTCTTC.

The J gene is TRBJ1-4, the V gene TRBV20-1; 9 bases align to TRBD1. Trimming at V came to 6 bases and at J to 16 bases, leaving 9 bases not matched to a gene. The germline gives CDR1 DFQATT, CDR2 SNEGSKA (reference sequence). CDR3 size: 11 residues. The CDR3 DNA sequence: TGCAGTGCGGGACAGGGCAACCTTTGGTTTTTT. Translation: CSAGQGNLWFF.

The gene calls are TRBV18 and TRBJ1-5; tentative D call: TRBD1 (5 bases). Germline V CDR1 and CDR2: KGHSH, LQKENI. The CDR3 loop spans 15 amino acids. Trimming removed 3 bases at V and 1 base at J, with 10 bases between. CDR3 loop: CASSPRVTSNQPQHF. CDR3 nucleotide sequence: TGTGCCAGCTCACCCAGGGTGACCAGCAATCAGCCCCAGCATTTT. The whole variable domain, filled in from reference TRBV18 and TRBJ1-5, reads NAGVMQNPRHLVRRRGQEARLRCSPMKGHSHVYWYRQLPEEGLKFMVYLQKENIIDESGMPKERFSAEFPKEGPSILRIQQVVRGDSAAYFCASSPRVTSNQPQHFGDGTRLSIL.

The chain combines TRBV18 with TRBJ2-7; TRBD1 aligns across 8 bases. This CDR3 region has 13 residues. Germline CDR1 is KGHSH and CDR2 is LQKENI. V trimming: 8 bases; J trimming: 2 bases; junction bases outside the gene matches: 5. CDR3 nucleotides: TGTGCCAGCCGACAGGGGATCGCCTACGAGCAGTACTTC. Its protein is CASRQGIAYEQYF.

J is TRBJ2-3 and V is TRBV7-9; 8 bases are a match to TRBD1. Germline lookup yields CDR1 SEHNR and CDR2 FQNEAQ (reference sequence). Unmatched junction bases numbered 9, after V lost 5 bases and J lost 2 bases. The CDR3 has 16 residues. The CDR3 spells CASSLRTGKNTDTQYF. The CDR3 DNA sequence: TGTGCCAGCAGCCTACGGACAGGGAAGAACACAGATACGCAGTATTTT.

This rearrangement joins TRBV5-1 to TRBJ1-6; the D gene is possibly TRBD1 (6 bases). Trimming removed 5 bases at V and 6 bases at J, with 15 bases between. This CDR3 comprises 15 residues. CDR1 and CDR2 from the germline V gene are SGHRS and YFSETQ. The CDR3 spells CASRPTGGGNSPLHF. The CDR3 DNA reads as TGCGCCAGCAGACCAACGGGAGGGGGTAATTCACCCCTCCACTTT.